This TCR beta chain was sequenced during a study of blood T cell repertoires in COVID-19. Study-wide context: Sites across the United States, Italy and Spain contributed samples from acute and convalescent COVID-19. From T cells, B-cell-depleted T cells, or PBMCs came the material, which was cDNA or gDNA.

Germline lookup yields CDR1 SEHNR and CDR2 FQNEAQ (reference sequence). The CDR3 has 14 residues. The V and J ends lost 3 bases and 5 bases respectively, with 12 bases between them. How the authors handled the data: Nucleated cell counts were estimated from reference gene primer amplification. Clones were read by immunoSEQ multiplex PCR, and TCRdb kept only the in-frame ones, dropping some. V, J and clone size derive from that table, while D and trimming were established from the DNA sequence. The sample consists of 40,000 to 45,000 clones, 80% to 90% of them appearing once. The clonotype was recovered from a human donor in a cohort sampled during active COVID-19. The sequenced material came from peripheral blood. The genes are TRBV7-9 and TRBJ2-3, with D possibly TRBD2 on 6 matching bases. Written as DNA, the CDR3 is TGTGCCAGCAGCTTCGAGCGGGCCGAAGATACGCAGTATTTT. Protein: CASSFERAEDTQYF.